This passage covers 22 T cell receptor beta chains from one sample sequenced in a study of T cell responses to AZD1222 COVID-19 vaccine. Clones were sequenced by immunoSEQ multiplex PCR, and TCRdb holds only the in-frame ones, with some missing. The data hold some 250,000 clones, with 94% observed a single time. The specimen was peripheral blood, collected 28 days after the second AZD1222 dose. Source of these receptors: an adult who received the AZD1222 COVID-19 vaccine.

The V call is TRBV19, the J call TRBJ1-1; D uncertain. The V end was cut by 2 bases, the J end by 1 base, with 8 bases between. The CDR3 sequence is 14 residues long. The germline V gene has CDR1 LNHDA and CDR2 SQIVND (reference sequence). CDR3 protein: CASSIMGSNTEAFF. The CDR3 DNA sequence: TGTGCCAGTAGTATAATGGGTTCGAACACTGAAGCTTTCTTT.

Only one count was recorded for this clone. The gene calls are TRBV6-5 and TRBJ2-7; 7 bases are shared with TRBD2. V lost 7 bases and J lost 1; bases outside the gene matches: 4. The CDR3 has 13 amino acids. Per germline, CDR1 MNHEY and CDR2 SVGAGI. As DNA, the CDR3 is TGTGCCAGCACACGCGGGGGTTCCTACGAGCAGTACTTC. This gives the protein CASTRGGSYEQYF.

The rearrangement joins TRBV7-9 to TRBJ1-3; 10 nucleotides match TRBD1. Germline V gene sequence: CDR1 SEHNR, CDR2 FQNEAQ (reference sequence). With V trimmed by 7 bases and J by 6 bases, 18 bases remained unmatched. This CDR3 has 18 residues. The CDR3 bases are TGTGCCAGCATCAAACAGTCCCCGGGGACAGGGGTAGCAAACACCATATATTTT. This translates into CASIKQSPGTGVANTIYF.

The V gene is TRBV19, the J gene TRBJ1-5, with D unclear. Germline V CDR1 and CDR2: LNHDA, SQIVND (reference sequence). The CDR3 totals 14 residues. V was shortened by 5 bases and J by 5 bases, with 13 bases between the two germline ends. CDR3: CASSSVPRDQPQHF. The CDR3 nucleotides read TGTGCCAGTAGTTCCGTCCCGCGGGATCAGCCCCAGCATTTT.

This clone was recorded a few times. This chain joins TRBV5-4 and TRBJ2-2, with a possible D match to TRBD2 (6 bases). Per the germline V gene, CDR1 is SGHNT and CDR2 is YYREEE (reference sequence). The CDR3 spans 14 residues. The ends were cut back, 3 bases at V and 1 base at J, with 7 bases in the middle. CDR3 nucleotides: TGTGCCAGCAGCTGGGGGGAGAACACCGGGGAGCTGTTTTTT. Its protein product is CASSWGENTGELFF.

In DNA form, the CDR3 reads TGTGCCAGCAGTTTTCCTCTAAACCTCAATCAGCCCCAGCATTTT. Protein product: CASSFPLNLNQPQHF. The chain carries TRBV28 and TRBJ1-5; no reliable D call. The V gene's germline CDR1 is MDHEN and CDR2 SYDVKM. The CDR3 contains 15 residues. The germline V and J ends were trimmed by 3 bases and 3 bases, with 12 bases remaining between them. The variable domain in full, with the rest retrieved from reference TRBV28 and TRBJ1-5, is DVKVTQSSRYLVKRTGEKVFLECVQDMDHENMFWYRQDPGLGLRLIYFSYDVKMKEKGDIPEGYSVSREKKERFSLILESASTNQTSMYLCASSFPLNLNQPQHFGDGTRLSIL.

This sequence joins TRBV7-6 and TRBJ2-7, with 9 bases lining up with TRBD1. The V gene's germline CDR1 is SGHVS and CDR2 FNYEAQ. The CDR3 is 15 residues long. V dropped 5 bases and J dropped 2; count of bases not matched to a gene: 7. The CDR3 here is CASSPGTGITYEQYF. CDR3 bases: TGTGCCAGCAGCCCAGGGACAGGGATCACCTACGAGCAGTACTTC.

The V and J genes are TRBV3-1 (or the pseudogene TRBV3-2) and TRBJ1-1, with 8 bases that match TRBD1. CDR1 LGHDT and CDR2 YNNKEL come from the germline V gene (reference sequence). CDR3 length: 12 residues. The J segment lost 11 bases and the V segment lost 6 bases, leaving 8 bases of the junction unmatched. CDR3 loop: CASRLGQGKAFF. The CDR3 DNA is TGTGCCAGCAGACTAGGACAGGGAAAGGCTTTCTTT.

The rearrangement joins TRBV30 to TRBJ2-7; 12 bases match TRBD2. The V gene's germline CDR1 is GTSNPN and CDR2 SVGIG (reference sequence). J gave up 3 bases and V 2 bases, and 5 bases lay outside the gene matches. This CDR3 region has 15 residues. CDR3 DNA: TGTGCCTGGAGTAGTACTAGCGGGAGGTTCTACGAGCAGTACTTC. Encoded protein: CAWSSTSGRFYEQYF.

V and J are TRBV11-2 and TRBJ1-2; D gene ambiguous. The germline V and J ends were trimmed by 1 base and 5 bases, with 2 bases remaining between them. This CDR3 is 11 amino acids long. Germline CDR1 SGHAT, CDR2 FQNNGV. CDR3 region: CASSLGYGYTF. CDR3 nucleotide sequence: TGTGCCAGCAGCTTAGGATATGGCTACACCTTC. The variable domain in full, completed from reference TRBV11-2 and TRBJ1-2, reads EAGVAQSPRYKIIEKRQSVAFWCNPISGHATLYWYQQILGQGPKLLIQFQNNGVVDDSQLPKDRFSAERLKGVDSTLKIQPAKLEDSAVYLCASSLGYGYTFGSGTRLTVV.

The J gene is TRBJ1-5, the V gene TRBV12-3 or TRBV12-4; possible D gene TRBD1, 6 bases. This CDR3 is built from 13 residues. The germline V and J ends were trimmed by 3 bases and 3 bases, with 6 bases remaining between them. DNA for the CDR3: TGTGCCAGCAGTTTGGGGGCCAATCAGCCCCAGCATTTT. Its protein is CASSLGANQPQHF.

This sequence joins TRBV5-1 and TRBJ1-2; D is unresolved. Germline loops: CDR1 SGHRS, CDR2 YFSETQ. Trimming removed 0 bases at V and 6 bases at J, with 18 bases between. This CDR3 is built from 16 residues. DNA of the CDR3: TGCGCCAGCAGCTTGGGGATAGGCTTCGAGCGGCATGGCTACACCTTC. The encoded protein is CASSLGIGFERHGYTF.

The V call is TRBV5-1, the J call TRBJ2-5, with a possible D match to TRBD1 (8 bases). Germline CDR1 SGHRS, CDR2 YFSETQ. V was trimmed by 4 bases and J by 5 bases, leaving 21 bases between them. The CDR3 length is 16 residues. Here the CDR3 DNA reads TGCGCCAGCAGCCTGGGAGGGACAGGAGTGTCTGAGACCCAGTACTTC. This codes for CASSLGGTGVSETQYF.

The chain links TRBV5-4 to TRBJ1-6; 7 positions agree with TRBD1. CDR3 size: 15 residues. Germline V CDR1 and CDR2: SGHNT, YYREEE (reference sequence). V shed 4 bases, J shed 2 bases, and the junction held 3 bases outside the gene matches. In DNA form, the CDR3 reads TGTGCCAGCAGCCTGACAGGGACCTATAATTCACCCCTCCACTTT. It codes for CASSLTGTYNSPLHF. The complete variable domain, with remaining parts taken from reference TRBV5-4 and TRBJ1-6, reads ETGVTQSPTHLIKTRGQQVTLRCSSQSGHNTVSWYQQALGQGPQFIFQYYREEENGRGNFPPRFSGLQFPNYSSELNVNALELDDSALYLCASSLTGTYNSPLHFGNGTRLTVT.

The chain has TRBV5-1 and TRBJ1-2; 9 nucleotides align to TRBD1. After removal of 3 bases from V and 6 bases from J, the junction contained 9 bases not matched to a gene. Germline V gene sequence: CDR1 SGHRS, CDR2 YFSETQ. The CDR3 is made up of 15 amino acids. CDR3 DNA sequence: TGCGCCAGCAGCTACGACAGGGGGATTCGCGATGGCTACACCTTC. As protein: CASSYDRGIRDGYTF.

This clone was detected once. CDR3 sequence (DNA): TGTGCCACCAGTGATTCGCGACATCCCGATCAGCCCCAGCATTTT. This sequence encodes CATSDSRHPDQPQHF. The rearrangement joins TRBV24-1 to TRBJ1-5; unclear D gene. The V gene lost 2 bases and the J gene lost 5 bases, with 12 bases spanning the gap. Germline assignment: CDR1 KGHDR and CDR2 SFDVKD. The CDR3 extends over 15 amino acids.

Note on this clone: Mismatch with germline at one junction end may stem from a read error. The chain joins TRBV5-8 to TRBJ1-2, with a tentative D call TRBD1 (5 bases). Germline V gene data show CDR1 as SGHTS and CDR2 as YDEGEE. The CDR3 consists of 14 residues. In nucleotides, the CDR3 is TGTGCCAGCAGCGTCGGGACGGCTTTTGATGGCTACACCTTT. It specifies CASSVGTAFDGYTF.

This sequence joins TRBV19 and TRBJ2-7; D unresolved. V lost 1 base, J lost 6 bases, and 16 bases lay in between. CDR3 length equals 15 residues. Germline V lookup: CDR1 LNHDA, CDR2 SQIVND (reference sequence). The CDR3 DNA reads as TGTGCCAGTAGTATAGGGCGGTCGGCGGTTTCCGAGCAGTACTTC. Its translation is CASSIGRSAVSEQYF.

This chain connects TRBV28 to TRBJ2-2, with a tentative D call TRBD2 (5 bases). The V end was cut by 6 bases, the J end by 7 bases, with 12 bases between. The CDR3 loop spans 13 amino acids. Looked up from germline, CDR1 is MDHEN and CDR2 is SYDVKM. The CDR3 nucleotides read TGTGCCAGCAGGGAGGACTCTCACGGGGAGCTGTTTTTT. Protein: CASREDSHGELFF.

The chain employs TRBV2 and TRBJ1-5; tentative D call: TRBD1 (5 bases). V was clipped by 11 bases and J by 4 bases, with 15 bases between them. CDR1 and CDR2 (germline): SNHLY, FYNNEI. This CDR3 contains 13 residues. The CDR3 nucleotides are TGTGCCGGCTCCCGGGACGTTAATCAGCCCCAGCATTTT. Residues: CAGSRDVNQPQHF.

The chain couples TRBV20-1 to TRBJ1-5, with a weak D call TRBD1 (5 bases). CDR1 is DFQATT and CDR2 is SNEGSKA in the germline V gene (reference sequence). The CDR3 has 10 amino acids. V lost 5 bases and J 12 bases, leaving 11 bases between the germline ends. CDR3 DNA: TGCAGTGCTCGGGACTCCCTCCAGCATTTT. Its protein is CSARDSLQHF.

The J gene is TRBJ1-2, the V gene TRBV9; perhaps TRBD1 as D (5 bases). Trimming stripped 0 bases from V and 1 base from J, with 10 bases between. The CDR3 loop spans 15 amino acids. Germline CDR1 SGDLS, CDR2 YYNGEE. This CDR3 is CASSVASGGNYGYTF. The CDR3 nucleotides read TGTGCCAGCAGCGTAGCGTCCGGGGGTAACTATGGCTACACCTTC.